This TCR beta chain came from a study of CD8 T cells in Susac syndrome. The CDR3 sequence is 14 residues long. Germline assignment: CDR1 GTSNPN and CDR2 SVGIG (reference sequence). Trimming at V came to 5 bases and at J to 4 bases, leaving 10 bases not matched to a gene. An amount of RNA that ranged from roughly 0.5 to 1 ug was reverse transcribed with random hexamers. TCRdb redid the calling of the immunoSEQ multiplex PCR reads with MiXCR, one entry per CDR3 protein. Of 180,000 or so distinct CDR3 sequences in the sample, 90% to 95% are singletons; the top ten hold roughly 0.094%. The sample taken for sequencing was CD4+ T cells from PBMCs. This receptor was obtained from a human donor with multiple sclerosis. V and J are TRBV30 and TRBJ1-2; 7 bases are shared with TRBD1. CDR3 loop: CAWGPGQPSYGYTF. For the CDR3, the DNA is TGTGCCTGGGGCCCGGGACAGCCATCCTATGGCTACACCTTC.